These T cell receptor beta chains were read from a single sample in a study of OX40 agonist ivuxolimab in advanced cancers. Profiling relied on immunoSEQ multiplex PCR, and the TCRdb table lists in-frame clones only, not all of them. The profile covers about 80,000 clones, with around 87% appearing a single time and 6.2% taken by the ten largest. The sample was CD4+ or CD8+ T cells sorted from blood, taken in a trial of the OX40 agonist ivuxolimab. These receptors all come from an adult with an advanced solid tumor such as melanoma, head and neck, liver or kidney cancer. CDR3s leave out the opening cysteine and the closing phenylalanine or tryptophan. Each record gives: V gene, CDR3 length, J gene, CDR3 protein.

TRBV19	14	TRBJ1-3	ASRHPGQGAGNTIY
TRBV2	13	TRBJ1-2	ASSEGPSQLYGYT
TRBV2	13	TRBJ2-4	ASSDRALAKNIQY
TRBV9	12	TRBJ2-3	ASSPRGLLDTQY
TRBV10-1	11	TRBJ2-5	ASSESGKETQY
TRBV6-5	11	TRBJ2-3	ASKARSTDTQY
TRBV11-3	14	TRBJ2-2	ASSLKDRAGTGELF
TRBV29-1	11	TRBJ1-1	SVVRGMNTEAF
TRBV2	16	TRBJ2-6	ASSETKGGVSGANVLT
TRBV27	13	TRBJ1-4	ASSPIEGGLVKLF
TRBV11-2	14	TRBJ1-2	ASSSGVGAVNYGYT
TRBV2	15	TRBJ2-6	ASRFLQFGSGANVLT
TRBV4-2	15	TRBJ2-1	ASSQDTLARAYNEQF
TRBV30	11	TRBJ2-5	AWIGVGYGTQY
TRBV28	13	TRBJ1-2	ASSRPGTANYGYT
TRBV29-1	12	TRBJ2-3	SVVQTGVGDTQY
TRBV11-3	11	TRBJ2-7	ASSLESGYEQY
TRBV28	12	TRBJ2-7	ASSGTQDSYEQY
TRBV15	14	TRBJ1-1	ATTLGGGWTNTEAF
TRBV5-1	13	TRBJ1-2	ASSLDTGTPTGYT
TRBV6-5	13	TRBJ1-6	ASRARTEVNSPLH
TRBV5-4	12	TRBJ2-3	ASSLGGRADTQY
TRBV7-2	9	TRBJ2-5	ASSLKETQY
TRBV5-1	12	TRBJ2-7	ASSLAGASYEQY
TRBV30	12	TRBJ1-1	AWQVGGKGAEAF
TRBV28	10	TRBJ2-7	ASNNIPYEQY
TRBV5-1	11	TRBJ1-1	ASKRQRNTEAF
TRBV11-2	12	TRBJ2-3	ASSPGTFSDTQY
TRBV29-1	9	TRBJ1-2	SVAENYGYT
TRBV29-1	13	TRBJ2-1	SLTSNGGLYNEQF
TRBV21-1	16	TRBJ1-5	ASTKGVGKGSESQPQH
TRBV28	14	TRBJ2-1	ASNSGGVSSYNEQF
TRBV7-2	15	TRBJ2-1	ASSPSFVTGTSNEQF
TRBV2	13	TRBJ2-1	ASTTQMSSYNEQF
TRBV2	11	TRBJ2-1	ASRSGRYNEQF
TRBV5-1	10	TRBJ1-1	ASSFGQGEAF
TRBV28	13	TRBJ1-6	ASSLQASYNSPLH
TRBV6-1	12	TRBJ1-2	ASLPWGGPYGYT
TRBV27	12	TRBJ1-2	ASSLKTTNYGYT
TRBV30	14	TRBJ2-2	AWSVIRQTSYGELF
TRBV19	13	TRBJ2-1	ASSIGQGADDEQF
TRBV11-2	11	TRBJ1-2	ASSLGTGYGYT
TRBV7-9	13	TRBJ2-2	ASSLGRPRTGELF
TRBV28	11	TRBJ2-5	ASRDSGRETQY
TRBV7-9	14	TRBJ1-2	ASSLGGQGVVYGYT
TRBV4-3	13	TRBJ1-2	ASSQDPTANYGYT
TRBV11-2	12	TRBJ1-4	ASSLGGVEGKLF
TRBV11-2	11	TRBJ1-1	ASSFSRGTEAF
TRBV7-6	13	TRBJ2-1	ASSSGRGALNEQF
TRBV6-5	13	TRBJ1-1	ASSSLLTPNTEAF
TRBV10-3	12	TRBJ1-4	AISESGVNEKLF
TRBV10-3	13	TRBJ2-7	AISEGRGSPYEQY
TRBV5-1	17	TRBJ2-1	ASSIGTSGRTLFYNEQF
TRBV9	16	TRBJ2-6	ASSTRQGKDSGANVLT
TRBV10-2	13	TRBJ1-2	ASTRTGERNYGYT